This entry lists 29 T cell receptor beta chains sequenced from one sample in a study of OX40 agonist ivuxolimab in advanced cancers. This table comes from immunoSEQ multiplex PCR, and its TCRdb copy is limited to in-frame clones, with some not included. The sample lists about 39,000 clones, roughly 77% occurring once. The material sequenced was CD4+ or CD8+ T cells sorted from blood, taken in a trial of the OX40 agonist ivuxolimab. The receptors come from an adult with an advanced solid tumor such as melanoma, head and neck, liver or kidney cancer.

The chain uses TRBV7-2 and TRBJ2-7; 7 nucleotides line up with TRBD1. Losses at the gene ends were 5 bases for V and 0 bases for J; bases not matched to a gene: 4. Germline-derived CDR1 and CDR2 are SGHTA and FQGNSA. The CDR3 extends over 14 amino acids. Here the CDR3 DNA reads TGTGCCAGCAGCCAGAGACAGGGCTCCTACGAGCAGTACTTC. Residues: CASSQRQGSYEQYF.

The chain has TRBV7-8 and TRBJ2-7, with D uncertain. Trimming cost V 3 bases and J 7 bases, with 19 bases left between them. CDR1 is SGHVS, CDR2 FQNEAQ, per germline. The CDR3 is 15 residues long. The CDR3 sequence: CASSFGQVPDGEQYF. The CDR3 DNA reads as TGTGCCAGCAGCTTTGGCCAGGTGCCAGACGGTGAGCAGTACTTC.

This clone has only a few counts. The CDR3: CASRPNGQGSYEQYF. The CDR3 DNA reads TGTGCCAGCAGACCCAACGGACAGGGCTCCTACGAGCAGTACTTC. The V call is TRBV2, the J call TRBJ2-7, with 8 nucleotides matching TRBD1. CDR3 size: 15 residues. The V segment lost 6 bases and the J segment 0 bases; nucleotides outside the gene matches: 7. CDR1 and CDR2 from the germline V gene are SNHLY and FYNNEI.

The chain links TRBV5-1 to TRBJ2-2; D not certain. This CDR3 contains 13 residues. V was clipped by 0 bases and J by 6 bases, with 6 bases between them. Germline V gene data show CDR1 as SGHRS and CDR2 as YFSETQ. CDR3 nucleotide sequence: TGCGCCAGCAGCTTGGACGTGGCCGGGGAGCTGTTTTTT. It translates to CASSLDVAGELFF.

The chain joins TRBV5-4 to TRBJ2-5; D is unclear. The CDR3 sequence is 14 residues long. Germline CDR1 and CDR2: SGHNT and YYREEE (reference sequence). Trimming stripped 0 bases from V and 1 base from J, with 7 bases between. The CDR3 loop reads CASSLGISQETQYF. DNA of the CDR3: TGTGCCAGCAGCTTGGGGATATCCCAAGAGACCCAGTACTTC.

The chain recombines TRBV29-1 with TRBJ1-2, with 8 bases matching TRBD1. Looked up from germline, CDR1 is SQVTM and CDR2 is ANQGSEA. V shed 6 bases, J shed 8 bases, and the junction held 8 bases outside the gene matches. CDR3 size: 12 residues. The CDR3 here is CSVETGDYGYTF. The DNA for the CDR3 is TGCAGCGTGGAGACAGGGGATTACGGCTACACCTTC.

This chain's CDR3 is CASSFSGTGTQSVYGYTF. Written as DNA, the CDR3 is TGTGCCAGCAGCTTCTCCGGGACAGGGACCCAAAGTGTCTATGGCTACACCTTC. The gene calls are TRBV7-3 and TRBJ1-2; TRBD1 agrees at 9 bases. J lost 4 bases, V lost 3 bases, and 15 bases had no gene match. The CDR3 has 18 amino acids. Germline V lookup: CDR1 SGHTA, CDR2 FQGTGA.

The chain recombines TRBV11-3 with TRBJ1-3; D call uncertain. The V gene lost 2 bases and the J gene lost 4 bases, with 12 bases spanning the gap. Looked up from germline, CDR1 is SGHNT and CDR2 is YENEEA. The CDR3 is made up of 15 amino acids. CDR3 sequence reads: CASSLTYGNGNTIYF. CDR3 bases: TGTGCCAGCAGCTTAACTTATGGGAACGGAAACACCATATATTTT.

This chain joins TRBV5-1 and TRBJ1-4, with a weak D call TRBD1 (5 bases). Trimming took 3 bases from V and 2 from J, leaving 14 bases between them. Looked up from germline, CDR1 is SGHRS and CDR2 is YFSETQ. The CDR3 totals 16 residues. CDR3 sequence reads: CASSSVDGATNEKLFF. In nucleotides, the CDR3 is TGCGCCAGCAGCTCCGTGGACGGGGCCACTAATGAAAAACTGTTTTTT.

This chain uses TRBV30 with TRBJ2-1; 9 nucleotides agree with TRBD1. The CDR3 has 13 amino acids. Germline lookup yields CDR1 GTSNPN and CDR2 SVGIG (reference sequence). V gave up 5 bases and J gave up 7 bases; unmatched junction bases: 6. The CDR3 spells CAWGTGTGNEQFF. The CDR3 coding sequence is TGTGCCTGGGGTACCGGGACAGGGAATGAGCAGTTCTTC.

The rearrangement joins TRBV6-6 to TRBJ1-2, with 11 bases fitting TRBD1. CDR1 and CDR2 (germline): MNHNY, SVGAGI (reference sequence). This CDR3 has 14 residues. V dropped 2 bases and J dropped 6; count of bases not matched to a gene: 2. CDR3 amino acids: CASSYPGQGDGYTF. DNA for the CDR3: TGTGCCAGCAGTTACCCGGGACAGGGGGATGGCTACACCTTC.

This chain links TRBV9 with TRBJ1-1; 7 bases are shared with TRBD1. In germline, CDR1 is SGDLS, CDR2 YYNGEE. V trimming: 0 bases; J trimming: 3 bases; junction bases outside the gene matches: 5. CDR3 size: 15 residues. The CDR3 here is CASSVGPQGYTEAFF. The CDR3 DNA is TGTGCCAGCAGCGTAGGTCCACAGGGGTACACTGAAGCTTTCTTT.

This chain links TRBV18 with TRBJ2-1, with 13 nucleotides matching TRBD2. CDR1 is KGHSH, CDR2 LQKENI, per germline. The CDR3 extends over 15 amino acids. The V gene end was trimmed by 3 bases and the J gene end by 6 bases; junction bases not matched to a gene: 2. Here the CDR3 DNA reads TGTGCCAGCTCACCGGGACTAGCGGGAAGCAATGAGCAGTTCTTC. This codes for CASSPGLAGSNEQFF.

The rearrangement joins TRBV4-3 to TRBJ1-5; no clear D. Germline V gene sequence: CDR1 LGHNA, CDR2 YSLEER. This CDR3 region has 15 residues. With 0 bases removed from V and 2 bases from J, the gap between germline ends came to 8 bases. In DNA form, the CDR3 reads TGCGCCAGCAGCCAAGATCACGGGCGCAATCAGCCCCAGCATTTT. As protein: CASSQDHGRNQPQHF.

The sample holds one count of this clone. The chain recombines TRBV5-1 with TRBJ2-3; 10 nucleotides agree with TRBD2. CDR1 SGHRS and CDR2 YFSETQ come from the germline V gene. This CDR3 is built from 17 residues. The ends lost 0 bases at V and 0 bases at J; junction bases unmatched: 4. CDR3 sequence (DNA): TGCGCCAGCAGCTTGGCCACGACTAGCGGGAGCACAGATACGCAGTATTTT. It translates to CASSLATTSGSTDTQYF.

The rearrangement joins TRBV5-1 to TRBJ1-2; possibly TRBD1 for D (5 bases). Per germline, CDR1 SGHRS and CDR2 YFSETQ. The CDR3 sequence is 15 residues long. The V end lost 6 bases, the J end lost 6 bases, and 21 bases lay between the germline ends. CDR3 in DNA: TGCGCCAGCAAACGAATCGCCGGGACGCCAAATGGCTACACCTTC. Its translation: CASKRIAGTPNGYTF.

This clone appeared once. This chain links TRBV5-6 with TRBJ1-6, with 7 bases lining up with TRBD1. With V trimmed by 0 bases and J by 7 bases, 7 bases remained unmatched. This CDR3 is 16 amino acids long. The germline V gene encodes CDR1 SGHDT and CDR2 YYEEEE. Written as DNA, the CDR3 is TGTGCCAGCAGCTTGGAGGGGGCGACAGGGAATTCACCCCTCCACTTT. This translates into CASSLEGATGNSPLHF. Using reference TRBV5-6 and TRBJ1-6 for the parts outside the CDR3, the full variable domain is DAGVTQSPTHLIKTRGQQVTLRCSPKSGHDTVSWYQQALGQGPQFIFQYYEEEERQRGNFPDRFSGHQFPNYSSELNVNALLLGDSALYLCASSLEGATGNSPLHFGNGTRLTVT.

V and J are TRBV5-1 and TRBJ2-1, with 7 bases that match TRBD2. This CDR3 contains 14 residues. Germline values: CDR1 SGHRS, CDR2 YFSETQ. V lost 5 bases to trimming and J lost 4 bases; unmatched junction nucleotides: 6. CDR3 bases: TGCGCCAGCAGGGTTAGCGGGTATTACAATGAGCAGTTCTTC. Encoded protein: CASRVSGYYNEQFF.

This clone has only one observation. The chain links TRBV11-3 to TRBJ1-1, with TRBD1 matching over 11 bases. The junction had 5 bases not matched to a gene; V was cut back by 5 bases and J by 6 bases. In germline, CDR1 is SGHNT, CDR2 YENEEA. The CDR3 has 14 residues. CDR3 region: CASSQDRGHPEAFF. The CDR3 DNA follows: TGTGCCAGCAGCCAGGACAGGGGGCACCCTGAAGCTTTCTTT.

The chain combines TRBV5-1 with TRBJ1-2; 9 bases are a match to TRBD1. The CDR3 covers 15 residues. J lost 2 bases, V lost 3 bases, and 5 bases had no gene match. Germline-derived CDR1 and CDR2 are SGHRS and YFSETQ. This CDR3 reads CASSSTGGLNYGYTF. The CDR3 nucleotides read TGCGCCAGCAGCTCCACAGGGGGCCTGAACTATGGCTACACCTTC.

CDR3 in DNA: TGTGCCAGCAGCCTCGTCGCGACTAGCGGGAGGGACACCGGGGAGCTGTTTTTT. It is translated as CASSLVATSGRDTGELFF. The chain combines TRBV5-8 with TRBJ2-2; 14 bases are a match to TRBD2. The CDR3 spans 18 residues. Trimming cost V 4 bases and J 3 bases; bases outside gene matches: 8. Germline CDR1 SGHTS, CDR2 YDEGEE.

CDR3 in DNA: TGTGCCAGCTCACCTCAGGGGACCCTCACTGAAGCTTTCTTT. Protein product: CASSPQGTLTEAFF. The rearrangement joins TRBV18 to TRBJ1-1, with a tentative D call TRBD1 (6 bases). The CDR3 loop spans 14 amino acids. From germline, CDR1 is KGHSH and CDR2 LQKENI. Trimming removed 3 bases at V and 4 bases at J, with 12 bases between. The full variable domain, rest sourced from reference TRBV18 and TRBJ1-1, is NAGVMQNPRHLVRRRGQEARLRCSPMKGHSHVYWYRQLPEEGLKFMVYLQKENIIDESGMPKERFSAEFPKEGPSILRIQQVVRGDSAAYFCASSPQGTLTEAFFGQGTRLTVV.

V usage is TRBV10-3 and J usage is TRBJ1-1; no clear D gene. The CDR3 totals 13 residues. V lost 6 bases and J lost 1, with 9 bases in between. Germline V gene data show CDR1 as ENHRY and CDR2 as SYGVKD. This CDR3 reads CAISNEQNTEAFF. CDR3 in DNA: TGTGCCATCAGCAACGAACAGAACACTGAAGCTTTCTTT.

This clone was picked up a small number of times. This sequence joins TRBV7-3 and TRBJ2-1, with TRBD2 matching over 11 bases. The V gene end was trimmed by 3 bases and the J gene end by 5 bases; junction bases not matched to a gene: 3. The V gene's germline CDR1 is SGHTA and CDR2 FQGTGA. This CDR3 is 15 amino acids long. The DNA of the CDR3 is TGTGCCAGCAGCTTCGGACTAGCGGGCAACAATGAGCAGTTCTTC. Amino acid sequence: CASSFGLAGNNEQFF.

This clone turned up a few times. This chain connects TRBV5-5 to TRBJ1-4, with TRBD1 matching 11 bases. The CDR3 contains 17 residues. Germline lookup yields CDR1 SGHKS and CDR2 YYEKEE (reference sequence). After removal of 3 bases from V and 3 bases from J, the junction contained 7 bases not matched to a gene. The CDR3 loop is CASSSRDRGWANEKLFF. The CDR3 DNA reads TGTGCCAGCAGCTCCCGGGACAGGGGGTGGGCTAATGAAAAACTGTTTTTT.

This clone has just a few counts. V gene TRBV20-1 combines with J gene TRBJ1-2, with D hard to call. The V end was cut by 6 bases, the J end by 4 bases, with 9 bases between. This CDR3 is 11 amino acids long. From germline, CDR1 is DFQATT and CDR2 SNEGSKA (reference sequence). CDR3 loop: CSAGIGYGYTF. CDR3 sequence (DNA): TGCAGTGCCGGGATAGGCTATGGCTACACCTTC.

The CDR3 sequence: CASSLTPGTGNYEQYF. The CDR3 DNA follows: TGTGCCAGCAGCTTAACCCCCGGGACAGGCAACTACGAGCAGTACTTC. The chain couples TRBV7-2 to TRBJ2-5, with 8 nucleotides matching TRBD1. The assigned J gene may be wrong: the sequence end matches TRBJ2-7 better. This CDR3 has 16 residues. Germline V gene sequence: CDR1 SGHTA, CDR2 FQGNSA.

The J gene is TRBJ2-3, the V gene TRBV5-3; 10 bases match TRBD2. TRBV5-3 is labeled an ORF, and its function is uncertain. There are 16 residues in the CDR3. V lost 1 base and J lost 0; bases outside the gene matches: 2. The CDR3 is CARSLLAGASTDTQYF. CDR3 DNA: TGTGCCAGAAGCTTGCTAGCGGGAGCTAGCACAGATACGCAGTATTTT.

V usage is TRBV4-1 and J usage is TRBJ2-1; D possibly corresponds to TRBD2 (5 bases). Per germline, CDR1 MGHRA and CDR2 YSYEKL. The CDR3 loop spans 14 amino acids. V dropped 8 bases and J dropped 6 bases, with 17 bases sitting between them. The CDR3 is CASSREGRGNEQFF. The CDR3 nucleotides read TGCGCCAGCTCCCGGGAAGGGAGAGGCAATGAGCAGTTCTTC.